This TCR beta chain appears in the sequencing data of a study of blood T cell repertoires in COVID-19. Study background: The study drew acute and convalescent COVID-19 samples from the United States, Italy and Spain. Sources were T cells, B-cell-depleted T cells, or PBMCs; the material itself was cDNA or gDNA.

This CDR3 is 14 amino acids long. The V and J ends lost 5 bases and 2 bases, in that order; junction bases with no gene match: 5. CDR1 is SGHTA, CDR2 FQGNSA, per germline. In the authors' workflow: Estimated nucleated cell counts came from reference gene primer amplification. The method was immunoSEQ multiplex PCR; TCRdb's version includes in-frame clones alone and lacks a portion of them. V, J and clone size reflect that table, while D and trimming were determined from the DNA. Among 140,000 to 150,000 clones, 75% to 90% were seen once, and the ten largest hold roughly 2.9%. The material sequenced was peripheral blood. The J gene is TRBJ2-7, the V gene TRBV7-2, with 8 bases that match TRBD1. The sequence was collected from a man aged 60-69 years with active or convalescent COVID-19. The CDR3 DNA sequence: TGTGCCAGCAGCCCCGACAGGGGCCCCTACGAGCAGTACTTC. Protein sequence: CASSPDRGPYEQYF.